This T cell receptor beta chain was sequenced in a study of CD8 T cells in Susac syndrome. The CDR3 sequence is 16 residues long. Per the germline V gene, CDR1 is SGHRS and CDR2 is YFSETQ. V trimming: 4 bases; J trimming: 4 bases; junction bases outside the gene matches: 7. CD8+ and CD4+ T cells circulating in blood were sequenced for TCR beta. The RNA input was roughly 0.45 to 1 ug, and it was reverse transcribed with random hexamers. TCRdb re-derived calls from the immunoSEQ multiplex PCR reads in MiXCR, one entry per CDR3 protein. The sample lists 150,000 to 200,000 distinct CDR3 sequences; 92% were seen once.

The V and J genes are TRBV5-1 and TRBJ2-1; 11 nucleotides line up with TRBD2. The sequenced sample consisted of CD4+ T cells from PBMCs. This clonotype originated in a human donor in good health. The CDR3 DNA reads TGCGCCAGCAGCCCCCAACTAGCGGGAGCTTACAATGAGCAGTTCTTC. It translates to CASSPQLAGAYNEQFF.